Below are 20 T cell receptor beta chains sequenced from a single sample in a study of shared clonotypes between healthy human individuals (dated by TCRdb to about 2020). The library was made by the immunoSEQ multiplex PCR assay. TCRdb re-hosts the immuneACCESS table, in-frame sequences only. Its copies lack some clones; in the studies checked, an unresolved V gene accounts for under half of them, and the cause for the rest is not known. This sample has about 1 million clones in its table, and 75% to 85% of those were observed once. The top ten hold approximately 0.56% of the sample. The sample taken for sequencing was memory CD4+ T cells from PBMCs. What this sample's cell subset or site label stands for: CD45RA-negative fraction. Source of these receptors: a man between 18 and 29 years old in good health. Some clones in this sample may be carry-over from other donors' samples.

The V and J genes are TRBV11-2 and TRBJ2-5, with a weak D call TRBD2 (6 bases). The CDR3 is 14 residues long. V gave up 4 bases and J gave up 7 bases, with 16 bases separating them. CDR1 is SGHAT, CDR2 FQNNGV, per germline. CDR3 residues: CASSSGLTLGTQYF. The CDR3 region has the DNA TGTGCCAGCAGCTCGGGACTTACCCTGGGGACCCAGTACTTC.

Notes on this clone: One end of the junction is discordant with germline, which a read error may explain. V is TRBV11-2 and J is TRBJ1-1; no clear D. The length of the CDR3 is 12 residues. Germline V gene data show CDR1 as SGHAT and CDR2 as FQNNGV. The CDR3 loop is CASSSAPTDAFF. CDR3 coding DNA: TGTGCCAGCAGCTCGGCCCCGACTGATGCTTTCTTT.

Note on this clone: This CDR3 is also generated by other DNA sequences in the sample. The chain joins TRBV6-1 to TRBJ1-5; D is perhaps TRBD1 (5 bases). The CDR3 sequence is 13 residues long. Germline assignment: CDR1 MNHNS and CDR2 SASEGT. V was pared by 4 bases and J by 7 bases, with 11 bases between. Here the CDR3 reads CASSVGAGQPQHF. CDR3 coding DNA: TGTGCCAGCAGTGTAGGGGCTGGCCAGCCCCAGCATTTT.

The V gene is TRBV9, the J gene TRBJ1-1, with D uncertain. The V end lost 0 bases, the J end lost 0 bases, and 6 bases lay between the germline ends. The germline V gene encodes CDR1 SGDLS and CDR2 YYNGEE. The CDR3 is 14 amino acids. CDR3 DNA: TGTGCCAGCAGCGTAGTCCCACTGAACACTGAAGCTTTCTTT. Translated: CASSVVPLNTEAFF.

The rearrangement joins TRBV18 to TRBJ1-2; TRBD1 might be the D (6 bases). CDR3 length equals 16 residues. From germline, CDR1 is KGHSH and CDR2 LQKENI. V was clipped by 2 bases and J by 2 bases, with 15 bases between them. CDR3 DNA: TGTGCCAGCTCACCAGGGAGTCCGCAGGGGAACTATGGCTACACCTTC. Protein product: CASSPGSPQGNYGYTF.

J is TRBJ1-1 and V is TRBV5-1; unclear D gene. Germline V gene lookup returns CDR1 SGHRS and CDR2 YFSETQ. The CDR3 consists of 14 residues. V was clipped by 2 bases and J by 1 base, with 9 bases between them. CDR3 sequence reads: CASSFAAGNTEAFF. CDR3 coding DNA: TGCGCCAGCAGCTTCGCGGCCGGGAACACTGAAGCTTTCTTT.

V and J are TRBV20-1 and TRBJ2-7; no clear D gene. The CDR3 runs 11 residues. Trimming stripped 3 bases from V and 9 bases from J, with 12 bases between. Germline CDR1 is DFQATT and CDR2 is SNEGSKA (reference sequence). CDR3 nucleotides: TGCAGTGCTAGGACATCGTTGGGGCAGTACTTC. It specifies CSARTSLGQYF.

This clone was observed a handful of times. Other DNA sequences in the same sample also yield this CDR3. The chain employs TRBV27 and TRBJ2-5, with D hard to call. CDR1 and CDR2 from the germline V gene are MNHEY and SMNVEV (reference sequence). The CDR3 sequence is 11 residues long. The V end lost 3 bases, the J end lost 4 bases, and 3 bases lay between the germline ends. CDR3 DNA: TGTGCCAGCAGTTTGGTAGAGACCCAGTACTTC. Translating gives CASSLVETQYF.

The chain is built from TRBV7-8 and TRBJ1-5; 8 bases agree with TRBD1. Per germline, CDR1 SGHVS and CDR2 FQNEAQ. Losses at the gene ends were 1 base for V and 7 bases for J; bases not matched to a gene: 18. This CDR3 has 19 residues. CDR3 bases: TGTGCCAGCAGCTTAGTTTGGTTCCCGACAGGGGAGACGGGGCAGCCCCAGCATTTT. This sequence encodes CASSLVWFPTGETGQPQHF.

The rearrangement links TRBV18 to TRBJ1-2; D possibly corresponds to TRBD1 (5 bases). Trimming removed 3 bases at V and 5 bases at J, with 10 bases between. The CDR3 contains 13 residues. Germline CDR1 KGHSH, CDR2 LQKENI. Here the CDR3 reads CASSPTDTYGYTF. CDR3 DNA: TGTGCCAGCTCACCGACGGACACGTATGGCTACACCTTC.

Concerning this clone itself: The sample carries other DNA sequences with the same CDR3. The chain links TRBV2 to TRBJ2-7, with 9 positions matching TRBD1. Trimming removed 6 bases from V and 3 bases from J; junction bases left unmatched: 0. From germline, CDR1 is SNHLY and CDR2 FYNNEI. The CDR3 has 12 amino acids. In DNA, the CDR3 is TGTGCCAGCAGGGACAGGGGCTACGAGCAGTACTTC. Amino acids: CASRDRGYEQYF.

Only one count was recorded for this clone. CDR3 loop: CASSIGRSHVQYF. The CDR3 DNA follows: TGTGCCAGTAGTATAGGTCGAAGCCATGTGCAGTACTTC. The V gene is TRBV19, the J gene TRBJ2-7; D unclear. From germline, CDR1 is LNHDA and CDR2 SQIVND (reference sequence). The CDR3 is made up of 13 amino acids. Trimming stripped 1 base from V and 9 bases from J, with 13 bases between.

This clone occurred a few times. This chain joins TRBV9 and TRBJ2-7, with D maybe TRBD2 (5 bases). The V end was cut by 3 bases, the J end by 7 bases, with 20 bases between. Germline CDR1 and CDR2: SGDLS and YYNGEE. The CDR3 has 15 amino acids. In DNA, the CDR3 is TGTGCCAGCAGCGGCGGACCCGGGATTGAGGTGGAGCAGTACTTC. Its translation: CASSGGPGIEVEQYF.

The rearrangement uses TRBV7-9 and TRBJ2-5; TRBD2 agrees at 8 bases. V dropped 5 bases and J dropped 3; count of bases not matched to a gene: 5. Germline V lookup: CDR1 SEHNR, CDR2 FQNEAQ (reference sequence). This CDR3 is 14 amino acids long. The CDR3 DNA follows: TGTGCCAGCAGCCAAACTAGCGGCAAAGAGACCCAGTACTTC. It translates to CASSQTSGKETQYF. Full variable domain (remainder filled in from reference TRBV7-9 and TRBJ2-5): DTGVSQNPRHKITKRGQNVTFRCDPISEHNRLYWYRQTLGQGPEFLTYFQNEAQLEKSRLLSDRFSAERPKGSFSTLEIQRTEQGDSAMYLCASSQTSGKETQYFGPGTRLLVL.

As concerns this clone: The same CDR3 arises from other DNA sequences in this sample as well. The gene calls are TRBV6-6 and TRBJ1-1, with D possibly TRBD1 on 6 matching bases. Deletions cut 0 bases from V and 6 bases from J, with 8 bases between. The CDR3 extends over 13 amino acids. Germline lookup yields CDR1 MNHNY and CDR2 SVGAGI (reference sequence). As DNA, the CDR3 is TGTGCCAGCAGTTACTCGAGGGGGTCTGAAGCTTTCTTT. Translation gives CASSYSRGSEAFF.

The CDR3 spells CASSPRGLAVNEQFF. CDR3 nucleotides: TGCGCCAGCAGCCCACGGGGACTAGCGGTCAATGAGCAGTTCTTC. This sequence joins TRBV4-1 and TRBJ2-1; TRBD2 matches 11 bases. Germline-derived CDR1 and CDR2 are MGHRA and YSYEKL. The CDR3 sequence is 15 residues long. Unmatched junction bases numbered 5, after V lost 4 bases and J lost 6 bases.

This clone was detected only a few times. The chain has TRBV9 and TRBJ2-2, with TRBD2 identical over 7 bases. Trimming at V came to 0 bases and at J to 6 bases, leaving 5 bases not matched to a gene. CDR1 and CDR2 (germline): SGDLS, YYNGEE. The CDR3 covers 15 residues. The CDR3 DNA is TGTGCCAGCAGCGTAGGGGAGGGTACGGCCGGGGAGCTGTTTTTT. This sequence encodes CASSVGEGTAGELFF.

This clone was detected only a few times. V gene TRBV7-9 combines with J gene TRBJ1-2; D is unresolved. Trimming took 1 base from V and 10 from J, leaving 10 bases between them. The CDR3 is 12 residues long. CDR1 is SEHNR and CDR2 is FQNEAQ in the germline V gene (reference sequence). The CDR3: CASSLVVGHYTF. CDR3 DNA sequence: TGTGCCAGCAGCTTAGTAGTGGGCCACTACACCTTC.

The chain carries TRBV5-4 and TRBJ1-2; tentative D call: TRBD1 (6 bases). The ends were cut back, 0 bases at V and 8 bases at J, with 11 bases in the middle. Germline CDR1 and CDR2: SGHNT and YYREEE (reference sequence). The CDR3 loop spans 13 amino acids. The CDR3: CASSLDRDAGYTF. The DNA of the CDR3 is TGTGCCAGCAGCTTGGACAGGGACGCGGGCTACACCTTC.

This clone appeared a single time. This rearrangement joins TRBV5-1 to TRBJ1-4; 7 bases match TRBD1. This CDR3 is built from 14 residues. Unmatched junction bases numbered 5, after V lost 2 bases and J lost 7 bases. Germline V gives CDR1 SGHRS, CDR2 YFSETQ. Here the CDR3 reads CASSFRDSGEKLFF. CDR3 bases: TGCGCCAGCAGCTTCCGGGACAGCGGTGAAAAACTGTTTTTT.